The clone carrying this TCR beta chain was counted only a few times. These data are taken from a study of blood T cell repertoires in COVID-19. There are 15 residues in the CDR3. Germline V gene sequence: CDR1 SGHDN, CDR2 FVKESK. V lost 3 bases, J lost 4 bases, and 4 bases stayed unmatched. Measured with immunoSEQ multiplex PCR; TCRdb has only the in-frame clones, and not every one. The top ten hold 1.3% of the sample, which has some 230,000 clones, around 85% seen once. Adults between about 18 and 95 years of age took part from 24 US areas. Self-reported history from a screening survey and questionnaire set each donor's cohort.

The TCR sequence derives from a woman between 40 and 55 years old with acute COVID-19. Input material: PBMCs or T cells enriched from blood (not recorded which). The chain joins TRBV14 to TRBJ2-2, with 8 bases that match TRBD2. Here the CDR3 DNA reads TGTGCCAGCAGCCAGAAAGCGGGAGCCACCGGGGAGCTGTTTTTT. Translated: CASSQKAGATGELFF.